The 5 T cell receptor beta chains given below trace back to one sample, sequenced in a study of Ad26.COV2.S vaccination and SARS-CoV-2 variants. TCRdb keeps only in-frame clones here, not all; method: immunoSEQ multiplex PCR. The table records around 340,000 clones, 80% to 90% of them present only once. Noted treatment: 19 received Ad26.COV2.S at low or high dose, single or two shots; roughly five received placebo; per-sample allocation not given. Collection of samples fell on day 63 after the first vaccine or placebo injection. Sequencing was performed on peripheral blood, taken in a trial of Ad26.COV2.S vaccine versus placebo. These receptors were taken from a person aged 18-60 years who received the Ad26.COV2.S COVID-19 vaccine or a placebo.

V and J are TRBV7-8 and TRBJ1-2; D is unresolved. Germline assignment: CDR1 SGHVS and CDR2 FQNEAQ. The ends were cut back, 5 bases at V and 7 bases at J, with 11 bases in the middle. This CDR3 contains 12 residues. CDR3 residues: CASSSNWGGYTF. CDR3 in DNA: TGTGCCAGCAGCAGTAACTGGGGTGGCTACACCTTC.

This chain joins TRBV7-8 and TRBJ2-3, with 9 bases fitting TRBD2. The junction had 9 bases not matched to a gene; V was cut back by 6 bases and J by 2 bases. The length of the CDR3 is 16 residues. Per the germline V gene, CDR1 is SGHVS and CDR2 is FQNEAQ. CDR3 region: CASRLQTSGHTDTQYF. The CDR3 DNA is TGTGCCAGCAGACTGCAGACTAGCGGACACACAGATACGCAGTATTTT.

The gene calls are TRBV27 and TRBJ1-1; tentative D call: TRBD1 (5 bases). The CDR3 spans 19 residues. Germline V gives CDR1 MNHEY, CDR2 SMNVEV (reference sequence). With 5 bases removed from V and 4 bases from J, the gap between germline ends came to 29 bases. For the CDR3, the DNA is TGTGCCAGCAGTACACATACCAGGAGGGGCGCCCTCCTTAGCACTGAAGCTTTCTTT. Its translation is CASSTHTRRGALLSTEAFF.

In this sample, this clone turned up once. The rearrangement links TRBV7-9 to TRBJ2-3; D gene ambiguous. The V gene lost 2 bases and the J gene lost 11 bases, with 14 bases spanning the gap. Germline loops: CDR1 SEHNR, CDR2 FQNEAQ (reference sequence). This CDR3 region has 13 residues. The CDR3 loop is CASSLLVTPRQYF. CDR3 coding DNA: TGTGCCAGCAGCTTATTAGTAACGCCAAGGCAGTATTTT.

This chain links TRBV29-1 with TRBJ2-7; D gene ambiguous. The CDR3 is 14 amino acids. The V and J ends lost 0 bases and 2 bases respectively, with 11 bases between them. In germline, CDR1 is SQVTM, CDR2 ANQGSEA. CDR3 DNA: TGCAGCGTTGAAGAGGTCAGGTTTCCCTACGAGCAGTACTTC. This codes for CSVEEVRFPYEQYF.